A single sample is the source of the 27 T cell receptor beta chains below, sequenced in a study of OX40 agonist ivuxolimab in advanced cancers. The method was immunoSEQ multiplex PCR; TCRdb's version includes in-frame clones alone and lacks a portion of them. The table lists approximately 61,000 clones, about 90% of them singletons, with approximately 1.3% in the top ten. The source was CD4+ or CD8+ T cells sorted from blood, collected in a trial of the OX40 agonist ivuxolimab. These receptors were obtained from an adult with an advanced solid tumor such as melanoma, head and neck, liver or kidney cancer.

The chain couples TRBV4-3 to TRBJ2-2; a possible D gene is TRBD2 (6 bases). Germline-derived CDR1 and CDR2 are LGHNA and YSLEER. V was pared by 1 base and J by 3 bases, with 12 bases between. CDR3 length: 16 amino acids. The CDR3 here is CASSQVGGRYTGELFF. CDR3 coding DNA: TGCGCCAGCAGCCAAGTTGGTGGGAGGTACACCGGGGAGCTGTTTTTT.

The chain carries TRBV7-3 and TRBJ2-3, with D tentatively TRBD2 (6 bases). Deletions cut 2 bases from V and 12 bases from J, with 12 bases between. Looked up from germline, CDR1 is SGHTA and CDR2 is FQGTGA. The CDR3 runs 12 residues. For the CDR3, the DNA is TGTGCCAGCAGCTTAGGCGGGGCCGACCAGTATTTT. Encoded protein: CASSLGGADQYF.

The V call is TRBV4-3, the J call TRBJ2-1, with TRBD2 matching 11 bases. Germline V gene lookup returns CDR1 LGHNA and CDR2 YSLEER. The length of the CDR3 is 20 residues. The trim removed 0 bases at V and 0 bases at J, leaving 10 bases unmatched. CDR3 coding DNA: TGCGCCAGCAGCCAAGAAATGACTAGCGGGGTTTTGAGCTCCTACAATGAGCAGTTCTTC. Its translation is CASSQEMTSGVLSSYNEQFF.

The rearrangement uses TRBV7-9 and TRBJ2-5; D possibly corresponds to TRBD1 (7 bases). V lost 0 bases and J 0 bases, leaving 11 bases between the germline ends. CDR1 and CDR2 from the germline V gene are SEHNR and FQNEAQ (reference sequence). CDR3 length: 16 residues. CDR3 in amino acids: CASSLAQGGNQETQYF. In DNA, the CDR3 is TGTGCCAGCAGCTTAGCTCAGGGGGGTAACCAAGAGACCCAGTACTTC.

The chain couples TRBV5-1 to TRBJ2-1; 8 bases are a match to TRBD2. Germline CDR1 SGHRS, CDR2 YFSETQ. The J segment lost 9 bases and the V segment lost 7 bases, leaving 18 bases of the junction unmatched. CDR3 size: 16 residues. The CDR3 region has the DNA TGCGCCAGCTATCAAATAACGGGAGGGCCGACGGGTGAGCAGTTCTTC. Protein sequence: CASYQITGGPTGEQFF.

This clone was counted once. The gene calls are TRBV7-9 and TRBJ1-6, with 9 bases aligning to TRBD1. Germline CDR1 is SEHNR and CDR2 is FQNEAQ (reference sequence). The CDR3 totals 18 residues. V was clipped by 4 bases and J by 13 bases; unmatched bases: 20. CDR3 DNA sequence: TGTGCCAGCAGCTCAGTCCCGGGACAGGGATGGGGTCGGGTCCCCCTCCACTTT. Amino acid sequence: CASSSVPGQGWGRVPLHF.

The chain joins TRBV11-2 to TRBJ2-7, with TRBD2 identical over 12 bases. There are 17 residues in the CDR3. The germline V gene encodes CDR1 SGHAT and CDR2 FQNNGV. V lost 5 bases to trimming and J lost 6 bases; unmatched junction nucleotides: 14. CDR3 sequence: CASSARTSGIGLREQYF. CDR3 coding DNA: TGTGCCAGCAGCGCCCGGACTAGCGGGATTGGATTACGCGAGCAGTACTTC.

The chain joins TRBV29-1 to TRBJ2-7; tentatively, D is TRBD1 (5 bases). The V gene's germline CDR1 is SQVTM and CDR2 ANQGSEA. Trimming took 3 bases from V and 3 from J, leaving 9 bases between them. The CDR3 extends over 12 amino acids. As DNA, the CDR3 is TGCAGCGTTGAGTTCCAGGGCTACGAGCAGTACTTC. Protein: CSVEFQGYEQYF.

Points on this clone: One end of the junction does not line up with germline, which may come from a read error. The gene calls are TRBV7-2 and TRBJ1-2, with D uncertain. Germline V gene lookup returns CDR1 SGHTA and CDR2 FQGNSA. This CDR3 has 15 residues. The CDR3 sequence is CASSLARQPTHGNTF. The CDR3 DNA reads as TGTGCCAGCAGCTTAGCACGTCAACCGACACATGGCAACACCTTC.

This clone showed up just once. The chain joins TRBV7-2 to TRBJ1-6; D unresolved. Looked up from germline, CDR1 is SGHTA and CDR2 is FQGNSA. The CDR3 loop spans 15 amino acids. V lost 2 bases, J lost 5 bases, and 10 bases lay in between. The CDR3 bases are TGTGCCAGCAGCTTAAGAGGGCAGAATAATTCACCCCTCCACTTT. Encoded protein: CASSLRGQNNSPLHF.

The V and J genes are TRBV5-1 and TRBJ2-5; weak D call: TRBD1 (6 bases). Judging by the DNA end, TRBJ2-7 fits better; the J call may be wrong. This CDR3 has 17 amino acids. Germline V gene lookup returns CDR1 SGHRS and CDR2 YFSETQ. DNA of the CDR3: TGCGCCAGCAGCGACAGAATACAGGGTGTAGGCTCCTACGAGCAGTACTTC. Translated: CASSDRIQGVGSYEQYF.

The gene calls are TRBV7-2 and TRBJ1-3, with 8 bases that match TRBD1. There are 15 residues in the CDR3. V gave up 6 bases and J gave up 0 bases; unmatched junction bases: 4. Germline V CDR1 and CDR2: SGHTA, FQGNSA. For the CDR3, the DNA is TGTGCCAGCAGTTTTACAGGGGGCTCTGGAAACACCATATATTTT. Encoded protein: CASSFTGGSGNTIYF.

V is TRBV6-6 and J is TRBJ1-2; D is uncertain. The CDR3 contains 13 residues. From germline, CDR1 is MNHNY and CDR2 SVGAGI (reference sequence). V gave up 2 bases and J gave up 9 bases, with 13 bases separating them. The CDR3 reads CASSYGRSGSYTF. CDR3 nucleotides: TGTGCCAGCAGTTACGGCAGGTCCGGGAGCTACACCTTC.

The V and J genes are TRBV19 and TRBJ1-1; tentative D call: TRBD1 (5 bases). This CDR3 contains 15 residues. Between the trimmed V and J ends, which lost 4 bases and 0 bases, there was a span of 12 bases. CDR1 and CDR2 (germline): LNHDA, SQIVND (reference sequence). This chain's CDR3 is CASSTPTELNTEAFF. The CDR3 coding sequence is TGTGCCAGTAGTACTCCGACAGAGCTGAACACTGAAGCTTTCTTT.

The chain employs TRBV11-2 and TRBJ2-3; D gene unclear. Germline lookup yields CDR1 SGHAT and CDR2 FQNNGV. V was cut by 3 bases and J by 6 bases, with 10 bases left in between. The CDR3 is 13 residues long. The CDR3 DNA reads as TGTGCCAGCAGCTTGAACAGCCCGGATACGCAGTATTTT. Translated: CASSLNSPDTQYF.

This chain uses TRBV5-1 with TRBJ1-1; D not resolved. Germline V gene lookup returns CDR1 SGHRS and CDR2 YFSETQ. This CDR3 is 14 amino acids long. V lost 1 base, J lost 0 bases, and 7 bases lay in between. CDR3 nucleotides: TGCGCCAGCAGCTTGAGTGCTCTGAACACTGAAGCTTTCTTT. Its protein is CASSLSALNTEAFF.

The chain combines TRBV7-9 with TRBJ2-7; 7 nucleotides line up with TRBD1. With 1 base clipped from V and 7 bases from J, the junction kept 4 bases outside the gene matches. CDR1 and CDR2 from the germline V gene are SEHNR and FQNEAQ (reference sequence). The CDR3 extends over 13 amino acids. The CDR3, as DNA: TGTGCCAGCAGCTTAGGACAGGGTTGGGAGCAGTACTTC. Encoded protein: CASSLGQGWEQYF.

The rearrangement uses TRBV5-1 and TRBJ1-2; no reliable D call. The germline V and J ends were trimmed by 0 bases and 4 bases, with 10 bases remaining between them. CDR1 SGHRS and CDR2 YFSETQ come from the germline V gene. The CDR3 length is 14 residues. As DNA, the CDR3 is TGCGCCAGCAGCTTGGGGACCTCTAGCTATGGCTACACCTTC. Translating it yields CASSLGTSSYGYTF.

The rearrangement uses TRBV7-2 and TRBJ1-3, with D tentatively TRBD1 (6 bases). The CDR3 loop spans 16 amino acids. The V gene's germline CDR1 is SGHTA and CDR2 FQGNSA. V was clipped by 0 bases and J by 4 bases, with 13 bases between them. The CDR3 loop reads CASSLARTGRGNTIYF. The CDR3 coding sequence is TGTGCCAGCAGCTTAGCGCGTACAGGGCGCGGAAACACCATATATTTT.

The genes are TRBV5-8 and TRBJ2-7, with D possibly matching TRBD1 (6 bases). This CDR3 is built from 14 residues. V lost 4 bases to trimming and J lost 2 bases, with 13 bases between them. Per germline, CDR1 SGHTS and CDR2 YDEGEE. This chain's CDR3 is CASSRDRLAYEQYF. CDR3 bases: TGTGCCAGCAGCCGTGACAGGTTGGCCTACGAGCAGTACTTC. Based on the CDR3 plus reference TRBV5-8 and TRBJ2-7, the full variable domain is EAGVTQSPTHLIKTRGQQATLRCSPISGHTSVYWYQQALGLGLQFLLWYDEGEERNRGNFPPRFSGRQFPNYSSELNVNALELEDSALYLCASSRDRLAYEQYFGPGTRLTVT.

This clone has just one count. V usage is TRBV7-6 and J usage is TRBJ2-1; D unresolved. V shed 5 bases and J shed 6 bases, with 14 bases lying between them. CDR1 is SGHVS, CDR2 FNYEAQ, per germline. The CDR3 covers 14 residues. CDR3 amino acids: CASSAVPRANEQFF. CDR3 bases: TGTGCCAGCAGCGCAGTCCCTCGGGCCAATGAGCAGTTCTTC.

This sequence joins TRBV6-5 and TRBJ1-4, with TRBD1 as a possible D gene (5 bases). With 5 bases removed from V and 0 bases from J, the gap between germline ends came to 10 bases. The length of the CDR3 is 15 residues. Germline lookup yields CDR1 MNHEY and CDR2 SVGAGI. The CDR3, as DNA: TGTGCCAGCAGTCGGACACCGGCAACTAATGAAAAACTGTTTTTT. Translating gives CASSRTPATNEKLFF.

This chain joins TRBV11-2 and TRBJ2-7; 12 bases map to TRBD2. The CDR3 runs to 18 residues. Per the germline V gene, CDR1 is SGHAT and CDR2 is FQNNGV. Losses at the gene ends were 5 bases for V and 6 bases for J; bases not matched to a gene: 17. CDR3 region: CASSPLGTSGSRPSEQYF. CDR3 nucleotide sequence: TGTGCCAGCAGCCCGCTCGGGACTAGCGGGTCCCGCCCCAGCGAGCAGTACTTC.

The CDR3 reads CSVAKRDSSYEQYF. The CDR3, as DNA: TGCAGCGTTGCAAAACGGGACAGCTCCTACGAGCAGTACTTC. V and J are TRBV29-1 and TRBJ2-7, with 7 bases identical to TRBD1. Germline values: CDR1 SQVTM, CDR2 ANQGSEA. The ends lost 4 bases at V and 0 bases at J; junction bases unmatched: 6. The CDR3 has 14 amino acids.

The chain links TRBV10-3 to TRBJ1-4; 9 bases fit TRBD1. V lost 5 bases and J lost 6; bases outside the gene matches: 4. The CDR3 is 14 amino acids. Germline values: CDR1 ENHRY, CDR2 SYGVKD. CDR3 sequence reads: CAISQGQGDEKLFF. The CDR3 DNA reads as TGTGCCATCAGTCAGGGACAGGGCGATGAAAAACTGTTTTTT.

This chain links TRBV12-5 with TRBJ1-1; D gene uncertain. Trimming took 4 bases from V and 4 from J, leaving 10 bases between them. The CDR3 has 13 residues. Germline V lookup: CDR1 LGHNT, CDR2 FRNRAP. CDR3 region: CASGWEGGTEAFF. The DNA of the CDR3 is TGTGCTAGTGGTTGGGAGGGAGGCACTGAAGCTTTCTTT. Full variable domain (outside the CDR3, taken from reference TRBV12-5 and TRBJ1-1): DARVTQTPRHKVTEMGQEVTMRCQPILGHNTVFWYRQTMMQGLELLAYFRNRAPLDDSGMPKDRFSAEMPDATLATLKIQPSEPRDSAVYFCASGWEGGTEAFFGQGTRLTVV.

The chain combines TRBV9 with TRBJ2-7; TRBD2 matches at 9 bases. The length of the CDR3 is 16 residues. Trimming cost V 3 bases and J 0 bases; bases outside gene matches: 7. Germline loops: CDR1 SGDLS, CDR2 YYNGEE. For the CDR3, the DNA is TGTGCCAGCAGCGGTGGTAGGACTAGCGCCTCCTACGAGCAGTACTTC. Translation: CASSGGRTSASYEQYF.